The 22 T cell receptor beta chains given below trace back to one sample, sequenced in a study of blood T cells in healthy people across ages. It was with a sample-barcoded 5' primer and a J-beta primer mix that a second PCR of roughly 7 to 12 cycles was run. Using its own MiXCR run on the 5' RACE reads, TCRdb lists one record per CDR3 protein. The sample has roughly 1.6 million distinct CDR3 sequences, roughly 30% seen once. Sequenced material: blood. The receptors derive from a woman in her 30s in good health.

CDR3 region: CSARGGGRRGETQYF. CDR3 nucleotide sequence: TGCAGTGCTAGAGGGGGGGGAAGAAGGGGCGAGACCCAGTACTTC. The chain carries TRBV20-1 and TRBJ2-5; 7 nucleotides line up with TRBD2. Trimming cost V 1 base and J 5 bases; bases outside gene matches: 10. Germline V CDR1 and CDR2: DFQATT, SNEGSKA (reference sequence). There are 15 residues in the CDR3.

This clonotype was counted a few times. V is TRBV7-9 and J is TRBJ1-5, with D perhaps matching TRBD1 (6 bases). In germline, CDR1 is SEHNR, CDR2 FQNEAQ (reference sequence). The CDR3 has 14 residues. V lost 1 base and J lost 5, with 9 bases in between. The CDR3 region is CASSLGGLYQPQHF. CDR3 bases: TGTGCCAGCAGCTTAGGGGGGCTCTATCAGCCCCAGCATTTT.

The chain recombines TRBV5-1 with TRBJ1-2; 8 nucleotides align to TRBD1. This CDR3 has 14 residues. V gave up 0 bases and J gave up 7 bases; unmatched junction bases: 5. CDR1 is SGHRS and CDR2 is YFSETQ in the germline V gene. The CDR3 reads CASSLGNRGSGYTF. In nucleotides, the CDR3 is TGCGCCAGCAGCTTGGGGAACAGGGGGAGTGGCTACACCTTC.

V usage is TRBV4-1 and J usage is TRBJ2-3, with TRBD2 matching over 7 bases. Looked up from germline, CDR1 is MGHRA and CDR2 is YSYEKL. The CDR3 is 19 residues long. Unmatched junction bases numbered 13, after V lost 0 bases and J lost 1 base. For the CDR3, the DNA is TGCGCCAGCAGCCAAGATCAGAGGCGGGGGACGCTAGGCACAGATACGCAGTATTTT. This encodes CASSQDQRRGTLGTDTQYF.

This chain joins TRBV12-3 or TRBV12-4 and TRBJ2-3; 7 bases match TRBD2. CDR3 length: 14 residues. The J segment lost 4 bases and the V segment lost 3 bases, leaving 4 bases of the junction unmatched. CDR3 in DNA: TGTGCCAGCAGTTTCACGGGGGGTTCAGATACGCAGTATTTT. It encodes CASSFTGGSDTQYF.

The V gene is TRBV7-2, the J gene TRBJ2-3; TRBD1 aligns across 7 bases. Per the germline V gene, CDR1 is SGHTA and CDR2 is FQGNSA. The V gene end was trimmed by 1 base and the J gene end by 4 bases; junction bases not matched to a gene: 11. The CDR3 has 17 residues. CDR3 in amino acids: CASSLVRGGLGSDTQYF. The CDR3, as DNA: TGTGCCAGCAGCTTAGTCCGAGGGGGCCTTGGTTCAGATACGCAGTATTTT.

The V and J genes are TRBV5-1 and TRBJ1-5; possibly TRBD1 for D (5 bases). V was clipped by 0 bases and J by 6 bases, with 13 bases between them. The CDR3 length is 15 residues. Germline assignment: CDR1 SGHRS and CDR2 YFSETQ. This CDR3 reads CASSLDNGAGQPQHF. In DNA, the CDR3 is TGCGCCAGCAGCTTGGATAATGGGGCCGGTCAGCCCCAGCATTTT.

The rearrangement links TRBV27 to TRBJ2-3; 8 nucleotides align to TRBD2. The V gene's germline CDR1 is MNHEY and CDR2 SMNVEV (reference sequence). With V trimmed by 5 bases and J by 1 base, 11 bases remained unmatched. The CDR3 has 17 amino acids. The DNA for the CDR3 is TGTGCCAGCAGTCCTCTTCCTTTCGGGGGGGGCACAGATACGCAGTATTTT. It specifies CASSPLPFGGGTDTQYF.

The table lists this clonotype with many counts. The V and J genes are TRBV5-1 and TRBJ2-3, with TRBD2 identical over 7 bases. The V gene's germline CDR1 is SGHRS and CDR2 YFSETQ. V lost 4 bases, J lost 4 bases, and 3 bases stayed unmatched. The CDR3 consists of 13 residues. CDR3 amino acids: CASSDGRADTQYF. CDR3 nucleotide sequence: TGCGCCAGCAGCGATGGGAGGGCAGATACGCAGTATTTT.

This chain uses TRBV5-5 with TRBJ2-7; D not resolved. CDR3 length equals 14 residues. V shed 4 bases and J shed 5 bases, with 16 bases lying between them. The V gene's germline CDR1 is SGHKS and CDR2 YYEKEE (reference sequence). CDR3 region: CASSPLTRTHEQYF. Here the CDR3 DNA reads TGTGCCAGCAGCCCCCTCACCCGGACCCACGAGCAGTACTTC.

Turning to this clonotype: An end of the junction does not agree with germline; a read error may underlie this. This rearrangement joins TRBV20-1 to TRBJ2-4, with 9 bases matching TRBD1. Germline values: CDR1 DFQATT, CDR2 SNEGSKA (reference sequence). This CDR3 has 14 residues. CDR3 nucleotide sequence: TGCAGTGCGGAGGGGACAGGGAGTCAAAACATTCGGTACTTC. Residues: CSAEGTGSQNIRYF.

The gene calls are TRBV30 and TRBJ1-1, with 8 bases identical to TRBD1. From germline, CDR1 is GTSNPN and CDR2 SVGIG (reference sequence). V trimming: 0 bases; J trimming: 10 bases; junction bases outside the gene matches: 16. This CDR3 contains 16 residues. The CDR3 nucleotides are TGTGCCTGGAGTGTACCTTTCTTGCAGGGGGCCAGGGTAGCTTTCTTT. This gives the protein CAWSVPFLQGARVAFF.

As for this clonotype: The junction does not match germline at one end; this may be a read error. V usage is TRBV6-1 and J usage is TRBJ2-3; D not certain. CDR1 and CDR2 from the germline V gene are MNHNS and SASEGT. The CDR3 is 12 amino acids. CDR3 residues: CTSRSDTDTQYF. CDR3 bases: TGTACCAGCAGAAGTGACACAGATACGCAGTATTTT.

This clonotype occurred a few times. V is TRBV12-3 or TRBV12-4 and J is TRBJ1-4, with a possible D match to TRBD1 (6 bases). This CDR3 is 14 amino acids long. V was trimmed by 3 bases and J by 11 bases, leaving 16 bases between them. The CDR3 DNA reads TGTGCCAGCAGTTTCATGGGGGCAAACGACAAACTGTTTTTT. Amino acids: CASSFMGANDKLFF.

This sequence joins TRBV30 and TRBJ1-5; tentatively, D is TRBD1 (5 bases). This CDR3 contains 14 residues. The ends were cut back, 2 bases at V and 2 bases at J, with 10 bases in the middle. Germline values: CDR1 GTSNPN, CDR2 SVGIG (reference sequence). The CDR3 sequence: CAWSPLGRNQPQHF. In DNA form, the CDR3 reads TGTGCCTGGAGTCCCCTGGGGCGCAATCAGCCCCAGCATTTT.

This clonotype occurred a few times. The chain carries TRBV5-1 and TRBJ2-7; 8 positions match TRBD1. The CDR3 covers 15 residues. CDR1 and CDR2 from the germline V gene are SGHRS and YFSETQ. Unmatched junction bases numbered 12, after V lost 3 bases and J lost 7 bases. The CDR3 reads CASSSFRGQREEQYF. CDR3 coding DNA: TGCGCCAGCAGCTCCTTCAGGGGGCAAAGGGAGGAGCAGTACTTC.

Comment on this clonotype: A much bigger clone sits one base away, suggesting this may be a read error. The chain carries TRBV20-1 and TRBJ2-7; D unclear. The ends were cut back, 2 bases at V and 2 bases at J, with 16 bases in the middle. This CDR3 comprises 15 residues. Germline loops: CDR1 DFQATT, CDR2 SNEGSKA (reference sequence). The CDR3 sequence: CSARPLRWRTYEQYF. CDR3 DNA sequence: TGCAGTGCTAGACCGCTTCGGTGGAGAACCTACGAGCAGTACTTC.

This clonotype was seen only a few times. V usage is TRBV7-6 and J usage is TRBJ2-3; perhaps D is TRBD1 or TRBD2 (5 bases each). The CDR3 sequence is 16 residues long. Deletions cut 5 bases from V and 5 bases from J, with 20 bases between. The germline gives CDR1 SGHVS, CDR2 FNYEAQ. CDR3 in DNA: TGTGCCAGCAGCCCTGTGGGGGACGCGAGTATAGATACGCAGTATTTT. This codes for CASSPVGDASIDTQYF.

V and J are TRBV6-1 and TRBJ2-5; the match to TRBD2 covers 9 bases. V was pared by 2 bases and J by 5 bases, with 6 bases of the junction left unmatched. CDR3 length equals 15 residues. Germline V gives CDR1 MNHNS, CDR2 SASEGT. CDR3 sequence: CASSEFAGGWETQYF. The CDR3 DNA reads TGTGCCAGCAGTGAATTTGCGGGAGGGTGGGAGACCCAGTACTTC.

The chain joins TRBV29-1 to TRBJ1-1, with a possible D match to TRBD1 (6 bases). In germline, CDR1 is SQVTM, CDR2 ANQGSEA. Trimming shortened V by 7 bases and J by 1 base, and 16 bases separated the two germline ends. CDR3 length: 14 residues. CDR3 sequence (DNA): TGCAGCGCCAATAGGGGGACAAAGAACACTGAAGCTTTCTTT. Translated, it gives CSANRGTKNTEAFF.

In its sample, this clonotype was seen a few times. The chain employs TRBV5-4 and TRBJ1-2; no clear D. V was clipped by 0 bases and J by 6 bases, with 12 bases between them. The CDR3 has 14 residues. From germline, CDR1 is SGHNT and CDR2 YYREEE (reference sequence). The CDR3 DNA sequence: TGTGCCAGCAGCTTGGAATCCCTTGGGGATGGCTACACCTTC. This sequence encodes CASSLESLGDGYTF.

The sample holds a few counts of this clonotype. The CDR3, as DNA: TGCAGTGCTAGAGAGGGACACCGATACGAGCAGTACTTC. Translated, it gives CSAREGHRYEQYF. The chain is built from TRBV20-1 and TRBJ2-7; TRBD1 is a possible D gene (6 bases). V lost 0 bases to trimming and J lost 4 bases, with 10 bases between them. There are 13 residues in the CDR3. CDR1 is DFQATT, CDR2 SNEGSKA, per germline (reference sequence).